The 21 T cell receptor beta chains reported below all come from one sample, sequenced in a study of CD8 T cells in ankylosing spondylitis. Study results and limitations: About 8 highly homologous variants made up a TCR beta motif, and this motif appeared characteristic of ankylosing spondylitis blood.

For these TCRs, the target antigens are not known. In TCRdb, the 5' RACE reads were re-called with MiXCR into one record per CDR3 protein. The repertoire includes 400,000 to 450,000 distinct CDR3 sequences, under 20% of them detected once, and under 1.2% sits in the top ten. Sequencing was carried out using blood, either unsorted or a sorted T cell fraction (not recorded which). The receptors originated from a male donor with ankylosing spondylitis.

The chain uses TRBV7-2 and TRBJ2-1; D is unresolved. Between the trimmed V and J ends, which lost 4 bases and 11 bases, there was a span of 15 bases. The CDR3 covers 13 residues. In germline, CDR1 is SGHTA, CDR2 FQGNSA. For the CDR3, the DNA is TGTGCCAGCAGCTCAACCCCACAAGGAAAGCAGTTCTTC. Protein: CASSSTPQGKQFF. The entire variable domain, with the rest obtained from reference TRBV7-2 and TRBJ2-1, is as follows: GAGVSQSPSNKVTEKGKDVELRCDPISGHTALYWYRQSLGQGLEFLIYFQGNSAPDKSGLPSDRFSAERTGGSVSTLTIQRTQQEDSAVYLCASSSTPQGKQFFGPGTRLTVL.

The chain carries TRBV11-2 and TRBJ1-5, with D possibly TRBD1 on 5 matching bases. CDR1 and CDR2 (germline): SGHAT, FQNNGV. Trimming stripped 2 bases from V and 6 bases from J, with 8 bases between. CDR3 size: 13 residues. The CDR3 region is CASSLSGIQPQHF. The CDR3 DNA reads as TGTGCCAGCAGCTTATCAGGGATTCAGCCCCAGCATTTT.

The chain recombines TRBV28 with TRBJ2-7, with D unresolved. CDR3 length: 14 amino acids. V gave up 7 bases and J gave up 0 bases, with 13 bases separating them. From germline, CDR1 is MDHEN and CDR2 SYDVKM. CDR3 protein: CASNDAQFSYEQYF. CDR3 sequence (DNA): TGTGCCAGCAACGACGCCCAATTCTCCTACGAGCAGTACTTC.

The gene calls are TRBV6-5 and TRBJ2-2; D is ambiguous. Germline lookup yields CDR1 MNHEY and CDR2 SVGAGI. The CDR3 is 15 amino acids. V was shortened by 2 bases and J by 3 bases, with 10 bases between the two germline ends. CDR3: CASSYGPRDTGELFF. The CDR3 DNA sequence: TGTGCCAGCAGTTACGGCCCCCGCGACACCGGGGAGCTGTTTTTT.

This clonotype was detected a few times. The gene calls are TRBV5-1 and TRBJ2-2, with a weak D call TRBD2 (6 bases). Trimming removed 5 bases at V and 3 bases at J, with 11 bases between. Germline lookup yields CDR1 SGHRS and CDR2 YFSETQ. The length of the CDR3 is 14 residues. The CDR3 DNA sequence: TGCGCCAGCAGTAAATCGGGAGACACCGGGGAGCTGTTTTTT. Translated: CASSKSGDTGELFF.

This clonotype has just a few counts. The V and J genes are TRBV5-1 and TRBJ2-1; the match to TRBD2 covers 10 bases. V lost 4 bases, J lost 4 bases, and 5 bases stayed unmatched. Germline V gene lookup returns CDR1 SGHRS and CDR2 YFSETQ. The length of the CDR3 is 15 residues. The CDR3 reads CASSMGLARYNEQFF. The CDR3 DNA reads TGCGCCAGCAGCATGGGACTAGCGCGGTACAATGAGCAGTTCTTC. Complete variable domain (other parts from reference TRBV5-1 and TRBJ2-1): KAGVTQTPRYLIKTRGQQVTLSCSPISGHRSVSWYQQTPGQGLQFLFEYFSETQRNKGNFPGRFSGRQFSNSRSEMNVSTLELGDSALYLCASSMGLARYNEQFFGPGTRLTVL.

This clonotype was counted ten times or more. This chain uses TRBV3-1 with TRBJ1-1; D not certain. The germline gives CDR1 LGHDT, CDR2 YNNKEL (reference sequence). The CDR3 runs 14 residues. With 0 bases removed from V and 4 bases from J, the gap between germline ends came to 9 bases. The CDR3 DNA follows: TGTGCCAGCAGCCAAGAGGGGAGGAGCACTGAAGCTTTCTTT. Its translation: CASSQEGRSTEAFF.

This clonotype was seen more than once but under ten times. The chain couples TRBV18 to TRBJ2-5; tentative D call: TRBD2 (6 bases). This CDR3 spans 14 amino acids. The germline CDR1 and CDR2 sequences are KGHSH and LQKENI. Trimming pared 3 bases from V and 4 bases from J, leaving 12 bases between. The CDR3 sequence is CASSPGGDVETQYF. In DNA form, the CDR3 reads TGTGCCAGCTCACCCGGAGGGGATGTAGAGACCCAGTACTTC.

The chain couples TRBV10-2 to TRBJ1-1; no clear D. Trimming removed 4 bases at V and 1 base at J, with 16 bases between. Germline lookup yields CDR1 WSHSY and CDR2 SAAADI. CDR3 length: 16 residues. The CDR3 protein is CASSGTVATSNTEAFF. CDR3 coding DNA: TGCGCCAGCAGTGGGACGGTAGCTACTTCGAACACTGAAGCTTTCTTT.

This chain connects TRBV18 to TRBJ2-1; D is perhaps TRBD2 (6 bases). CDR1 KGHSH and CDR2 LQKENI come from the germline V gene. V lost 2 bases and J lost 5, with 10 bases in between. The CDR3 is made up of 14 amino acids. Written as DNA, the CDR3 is TGTGCCAGCTCACCAGTTCGGGAGAACAATGAGCAGTTCTTC. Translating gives CASSPVRENNEQFF.

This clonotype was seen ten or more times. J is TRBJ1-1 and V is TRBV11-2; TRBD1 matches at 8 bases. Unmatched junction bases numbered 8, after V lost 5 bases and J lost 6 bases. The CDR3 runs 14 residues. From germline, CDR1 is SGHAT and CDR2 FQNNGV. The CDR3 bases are TGTGCCAGCAGCGTCCCGGGACAGGCGCCTGAAGCTTTCTTT. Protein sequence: CASSVPGQAPEAFF.

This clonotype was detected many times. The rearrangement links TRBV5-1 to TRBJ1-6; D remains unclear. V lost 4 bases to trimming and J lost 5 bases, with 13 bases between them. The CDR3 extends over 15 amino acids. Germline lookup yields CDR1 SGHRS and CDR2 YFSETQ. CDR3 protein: CASSLVMGDNSPLHF. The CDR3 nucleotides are TGCGCCAGCAGCCTGGTGATGGGAGATAATTCACCCCTCCACTTT.

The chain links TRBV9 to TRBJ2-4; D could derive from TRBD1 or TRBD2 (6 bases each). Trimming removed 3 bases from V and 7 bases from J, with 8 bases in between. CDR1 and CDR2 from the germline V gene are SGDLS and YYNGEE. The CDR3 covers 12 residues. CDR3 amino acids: CASSGGGNIQYF. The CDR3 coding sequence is TGTGCCAGCAGCGGAGGGGGGAACATTCAGTACTTC.

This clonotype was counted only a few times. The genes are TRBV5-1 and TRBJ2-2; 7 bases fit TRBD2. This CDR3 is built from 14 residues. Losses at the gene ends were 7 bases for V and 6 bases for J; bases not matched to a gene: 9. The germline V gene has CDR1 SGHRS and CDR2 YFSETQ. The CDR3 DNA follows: TGCGCCAGCTTCTTAGTAGCGGGTTCCGGGGAGCTGTTTTTT. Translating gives CASFLVAGSGELFF.

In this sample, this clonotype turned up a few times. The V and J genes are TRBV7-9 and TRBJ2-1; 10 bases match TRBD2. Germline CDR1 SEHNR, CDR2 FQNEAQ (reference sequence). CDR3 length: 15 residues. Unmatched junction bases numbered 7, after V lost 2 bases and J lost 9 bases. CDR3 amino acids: CASSLTSGGAGEQFF. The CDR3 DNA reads TGTGCCAGCAGCTTAACAAGCGGGGGGGCCGGTGAGCAGTTCTTC.

The CDR3 coding sequence is TGTGCCAGCAGCCAAGACCCGGAGGCAGGGGGCCGTGGGAATGAGCAGTTCTTC. Encoded protein: CASSQDPEAGGRGNEQFF. The chain is built from TRBV3-1 and TRBJ2-1; 8 bases are a match to TRBD1. The CDR3 spans 18 residues. After removal of 0 bases from V and 7 bases from J, the junction contained 14 bases not matched to a gene. CDR1 and CDR2 from the germline V gene are LGHDT and YNNKEL (reference sequence).

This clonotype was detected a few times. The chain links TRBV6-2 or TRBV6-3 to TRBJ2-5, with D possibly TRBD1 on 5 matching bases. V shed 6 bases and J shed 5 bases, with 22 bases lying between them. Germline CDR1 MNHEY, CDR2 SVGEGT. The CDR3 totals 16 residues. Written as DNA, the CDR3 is TGTGCCAGCAGCTTACCTAGACAGAGACTTTTGGAGACCCAGTACTTC. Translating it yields CASSLPRQRLLETQYF.

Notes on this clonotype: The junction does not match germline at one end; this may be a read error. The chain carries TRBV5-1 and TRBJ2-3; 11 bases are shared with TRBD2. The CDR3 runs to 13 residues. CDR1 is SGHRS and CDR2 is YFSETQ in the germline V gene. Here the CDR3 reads CASSQELAGAPNF. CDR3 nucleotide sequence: TGCGCCAGCAGTCAAGAACTAGCGGGGGCCCCCAATTTT.

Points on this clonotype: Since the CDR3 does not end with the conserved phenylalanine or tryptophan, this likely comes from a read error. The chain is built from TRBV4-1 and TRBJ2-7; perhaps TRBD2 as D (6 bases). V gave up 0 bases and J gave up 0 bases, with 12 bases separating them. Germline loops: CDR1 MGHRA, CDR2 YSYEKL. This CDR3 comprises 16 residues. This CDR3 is CASSQERGGNSYEQYY. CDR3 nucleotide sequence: TGCGCCAGCAGCCAAGAGCGGGGCGGAAACTCCTACGAGCAGTACTAC.

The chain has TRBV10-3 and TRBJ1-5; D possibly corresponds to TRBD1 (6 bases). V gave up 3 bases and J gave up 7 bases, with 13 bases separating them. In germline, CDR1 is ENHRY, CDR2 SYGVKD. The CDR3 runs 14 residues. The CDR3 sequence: CAISDPGVGQPQHF. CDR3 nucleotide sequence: TGTGCCATCAGTGATCCAGGGGTTGGGCAGCCCCAGCATTTT.

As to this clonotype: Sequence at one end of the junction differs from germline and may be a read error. DNA of the CDR3: TGCGCCAGCAGCTTGGGGGGAACCTACGATCCTTCGAGCGACTTC. Amino acid sequence: CASSLGGTYDPSSDF. The chain is built from TRBV5-1 and TRBJ2-7; the D is unclear. The V gene's germline CDR1 is SGHRS and CDR2 YFSETQ. The CDR3 contains 15 residues.